This T cell receptor (beta chain) comes out of a study of blood T cell repertoires in COVID-19. Study information: PBMCs, B-cell-depleted T cells, or T cells provided the cDNA or gDNA that made up the material.

The CDR3 consists of 14 residues. Trimming pared 1 base from V and 1 base from J, leaving 8 bases between. Germline loops: CDR1 SGHTA, CDR2 FQGNSA. In the authors' workflow: Estimated nucleated cell counts came from reference gene primer amplification. Sequenced by immunoSEQ multiplex PCR; TCRdb stores in-frame clones only, minus some. From that table come the V and J calls and clone size; the DNA was used to work out D and trimming. The sample includes fewer than 250,000 clones, less than 90% of them seen just once. What was sequenced was peripheral blood. The chain recombines TRBV7-2 with TRBJ2-7; D might be TRBD1 (5 bases). The clonotype was recovered from a man aged 70 or older with acute or convalescent COVID-19. The CDR3 here is CASSLGQRSYEQYF. As DNA, the CDR3 is TGTGCCAGCAGCTTAGGACAGAGATCCTACGAGCAGTACTTC.